This TCR beta chain was captured in a study of tumor-infiltrating lymphocytes in primary liver carcinoma. Whole-study results and caveats: Tumor region pairs overlapped more than did tumor-adjacent and tumor-blood pairs.

CDR1 is MNHNY and CDR2 is SVGAGI in the germline V gene (reference sequence). V lost 5 bases and J lost 4; bases outside the gene matches: 5. The CDR3 has 15 amino acids. Germline DNA was also extracted, and blood RNA was taken from unsorted whole blood. A primer matching the constant region was used to make TCR beta cDNA from approximately 0.45 ug of total RNA. Slightly modified ARM-PCR, run as three nested multiplex PCR rounds, produced the TCR beta libraries. Use of TRBV1-TRBV30 forward primers with a C-beta reverse primer characterized the first two PCR rounds, which lasted roughly 11 cycles each. A single record per CDR3 protein comes from TCRdb applying MiXCR to the multiplex PCR reads. The sample carries roughly 330,000 distinct CDR3 sequences, roughly two thirds recorded once. With regard to this clonotype: Its target is not known. A much larger clone sits a single nucleotide away, making a read error possible. The CDR3 ends on some other residue instead of the conserved phenylalanine or tryptophan, so this is likely a read error.

The sample consisted of peripheral blood. The TCR comes from a man aged 35 to 55 with primary liver carcinoma and hepatitis B virus infection. This chain links TRBV6-6 with TRBJ2-5; TRBD2 matches at 12 bases. In DNA, the CDR3 is TGTGCCAGCAGTAAGACTAGCGGGAGAACAGAGACCCAGTACCTC. It yields the protein CASSKTSGRTETQYL.